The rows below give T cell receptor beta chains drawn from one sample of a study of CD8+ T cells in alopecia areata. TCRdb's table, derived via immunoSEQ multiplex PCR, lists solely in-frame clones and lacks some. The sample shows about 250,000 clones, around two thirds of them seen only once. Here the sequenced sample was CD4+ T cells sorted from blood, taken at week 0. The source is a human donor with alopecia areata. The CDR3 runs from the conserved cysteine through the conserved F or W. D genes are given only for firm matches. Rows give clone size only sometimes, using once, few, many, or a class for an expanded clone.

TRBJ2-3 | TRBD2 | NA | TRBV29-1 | TGCAGCGTACTAGCGGGGGGTGGTCTAGATACGCAGTATTTT | CSVLAGGGLDTQYF
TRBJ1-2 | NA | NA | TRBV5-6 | TGTGCCAGCAGCTTGATGTTAGCGGAAGCTAACTATGGCTACACCTTC | CASSLMLAEANYGYTF
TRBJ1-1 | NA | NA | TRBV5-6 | TGTGCCAGCCTTCGGGACACTGAAGCTTTCTTT | CASLRDTEAFF
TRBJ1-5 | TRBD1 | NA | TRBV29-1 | TGCAGCGTTGGTGGGGACAGGGGGAATCAGCCCCAGCATTTT | CSVGGDRGNQPQHF
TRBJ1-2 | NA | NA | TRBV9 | TGTGCCAGCAGCCCCCGGACGGATTATGGCTACACCTTC | CASSPRTDYGYTF
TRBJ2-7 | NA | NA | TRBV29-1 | TGCAGCGTGACAGTTACCTCCTACGAGCAGTACTTC | CSVTVTSYEQYF
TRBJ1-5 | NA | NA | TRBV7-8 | TGTGCCAGCAGCTCGCTGGGGGGGCGCCGAGTCCAGCCCCAGCATTTT | CASSSLGGRRVQPQHF
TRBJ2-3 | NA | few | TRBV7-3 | TGTGCCAGCAGCGCGACGGGGAGTGTAACAGATACGCAGTATTTT | CASSATGSVTDTQYF
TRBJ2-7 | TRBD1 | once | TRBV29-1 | TGCAGCGTTGACGTGGGACAGGGGGCGTTCGAGCAGTACTTC | CSVDVGQGAFEQYF
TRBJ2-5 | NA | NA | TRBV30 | TGTGCCTGGAGTCACTTGGGTGGAGAGACCCAGTACTTC | CAWSHLGGETQYF
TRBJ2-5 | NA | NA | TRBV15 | TGTGCCACCAGCAGAGATGGGCAAACCCAGTACTTC | CATSRDGQTQYF
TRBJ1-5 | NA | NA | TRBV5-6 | TGTGCCAGCAGCCACAGCAATCAGCCCCAGCATTTT | CASSHSNQPQHF
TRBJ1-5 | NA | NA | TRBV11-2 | TGTGCCAGCAGCTTGCACGGAATAGGGTCTCAGCCCCAGCATTTT | CASSLHGIGSQPQHF
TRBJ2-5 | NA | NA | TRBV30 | TGTGCCTGGAGTGCTCCGGGGCGCGGGGAGACCCAGTACTTC | CAWSAPGRGETQYF
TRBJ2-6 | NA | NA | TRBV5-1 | TGCGCCAGCAGCCAGACAGGTTCAACTGGGGCCAACGTCCTGACTTTC | CASSQTGSTGANVLTF
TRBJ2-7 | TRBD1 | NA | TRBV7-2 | TGTGCCAGCAGCTTAGGGACAGGTATCGCTCGGGGCTACGAGCAGTACTTC | CASSLGTGIARGYEQYF
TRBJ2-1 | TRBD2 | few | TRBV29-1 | TGCAGCGGACTAGCGTCTAACAATGAGCAGTTCTTC | CSGLASNNEQFF
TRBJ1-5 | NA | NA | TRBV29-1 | TGCAGCGCTGGAGGACCTAGCCATCAGCCCCAGCATTTT | CSAGGPSHQPQHF
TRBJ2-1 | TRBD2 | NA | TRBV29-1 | TGCAGCGGCGGCCAGACTAGCGGGGGGTTAAATGAGCAGTTCTTC | CSGGQTSGGLNEQFF
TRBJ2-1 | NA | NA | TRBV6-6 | TGTGCCAGCCATGACGGGTCCTACGGCAATGAGCAGTTCTTC | CASHDGSYGNEQFF
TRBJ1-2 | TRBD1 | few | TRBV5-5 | TGTGCCAGCAGCTTGGGGCAGGGGGCTACTGGCTACACCTTC | CASSLGQGATGYTF
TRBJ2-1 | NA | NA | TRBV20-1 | TGCATCCCCACGAGCCTGGGTGAGCAGTTCTTC | CIPTSLGEQFF
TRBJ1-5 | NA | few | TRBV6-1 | TGTGCCAGCAGTGTGGCCTCTGGCAATCAGCCCCAGCATTTT | CASSVASGNQPQHF
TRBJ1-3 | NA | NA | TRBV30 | TGTGCCTGGAAGATAGGAGGGGGCTCTGGAAACACCATATATTTT | CAWKIGGGSGNTIYF
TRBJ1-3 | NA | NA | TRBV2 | TGTGCCAGCAGCTACAGGGATAATTCTGGAAACACCATATATTTT | CASSYRDNSGNTIYF
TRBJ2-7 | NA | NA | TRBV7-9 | TGTGCCAGCAGCCCGGTGAGGGCAGTCACCTTCTACGAGCAGTACTTC | CASSPVRAVTFYEQYF
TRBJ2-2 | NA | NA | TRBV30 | TGTGCCTACTCTAAGGGAGGACAAGGCGGGGAGCTGTTTTTT | CAYSKGGQGGELFF
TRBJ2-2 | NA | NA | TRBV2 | TGTGCCAAATCGCCAGCCCCGGGTGTAGGGGAGCTGTTTTTT | CAKSPAPGVGELFF
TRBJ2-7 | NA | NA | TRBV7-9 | TGTGCCAGCAGCATGCCCCGGCGGGGGCAGTACTTC | CASSMPRRGQYF
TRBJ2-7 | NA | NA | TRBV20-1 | TGCAGTGCGTTCGACGGATACGAGCAGTACTTC | CSAFDGYEQYF
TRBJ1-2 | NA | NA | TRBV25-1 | TGTGCCAGCAGTGAAACTGAATATGGCTACACCTTC | CASSETEYGYTF
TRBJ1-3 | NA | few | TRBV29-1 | TGCAGCGTTGAAGATCGCCGGGGGGCAAATGGAAACACCATATATTTT | CSVEDRRGANGNTIYF
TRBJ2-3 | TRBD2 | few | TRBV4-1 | TGCGCCAGCAGCCAAGAGTCAGCGGGGGGGAGCACAGATACGCAGTATTTT | CASSQESAGGSTDTQYF
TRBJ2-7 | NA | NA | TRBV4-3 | TGCGCCAGCAGCCAAGATTTTGGGGTGGACTACGAGCAGTACTTC | CASSQDFGVDYEQYF
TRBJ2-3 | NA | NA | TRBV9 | TGTGCCAGCAGCGTAGCGCAGAACACAGATACGCAGTATTTT | CASSVAQNTDTQYF
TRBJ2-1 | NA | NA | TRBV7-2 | TGTGCCAGCAGCTTCAGGAGGGGGGGACCCTCCTACAATGAGCAGTTCTTC | CASSFRRGGPSYNEQFF
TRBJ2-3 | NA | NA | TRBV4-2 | TGTGCCAGCAGCCAAGGTCAGGATACGCAGTATTTT | CASSQGQDTQYF
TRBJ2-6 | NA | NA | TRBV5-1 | TGCGCCAGCAGTTACAACTCTGGGGCCAACGTCCTGACTTTC | CASSYNSGANVLTF
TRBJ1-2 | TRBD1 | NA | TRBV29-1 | TGCAGCGTTGAAACAGGGGTCTATGGCTACACCTTC | CSVETGVYGYTF
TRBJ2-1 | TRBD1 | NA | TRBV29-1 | TGCAGCGTTGAAGATCTTAGGGACAGGGAAATTCGCTACAATGAGCAGTTCTTC | CSVEDLRDREIRYNEQFF
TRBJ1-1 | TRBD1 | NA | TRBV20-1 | TGCAGTGCTAGAGCCACAGGGGGTGCTTTCTTT | CSARATGGAFF
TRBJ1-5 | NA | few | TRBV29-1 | TGCAGCGCCCGGGAGGGGAATCAGCCCCAGCATTTT | CSAREGNQPQHF
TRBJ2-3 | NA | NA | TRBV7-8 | TGTGCCAGCAGCTCTTCGATAAGCGGAGATACGCAGTATTTT | CASSSSISGDTQYF
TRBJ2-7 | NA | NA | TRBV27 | TGTGCCAGCAGTTTTGGCTACCGGACTTCCTTGGAGCAGTACTTC | CASSFGYRTSLEQYF